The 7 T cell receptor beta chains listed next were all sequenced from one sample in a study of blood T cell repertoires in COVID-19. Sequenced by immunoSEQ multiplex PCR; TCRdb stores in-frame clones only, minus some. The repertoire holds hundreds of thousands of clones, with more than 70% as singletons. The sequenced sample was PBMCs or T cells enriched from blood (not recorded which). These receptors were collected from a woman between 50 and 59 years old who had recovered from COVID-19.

The CDR3 region has the DNA TGTGCCAGCAGCGTAGATTGGGGGCGCAGCACTGAAGCTTTCTTT. It codes for CASSVDWGRSTEAFF. The gene calls are TRBV9 and TRBJ1-1, with a weak D call TRBD1 (6 bases). The germline CDR1 and CDR2 sequences are SGDLS and YYNGEE. The germline V and J ends were trimmed by 0 bases and 4 bases, with 13 bases remaining between them. CDR3 size: 15 residues.

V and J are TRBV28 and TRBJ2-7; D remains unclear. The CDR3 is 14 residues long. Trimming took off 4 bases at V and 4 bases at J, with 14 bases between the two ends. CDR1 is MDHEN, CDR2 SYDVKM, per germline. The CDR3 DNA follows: TGTGCCAGCAGTTACCAGGTGGGTCGTTACGAGCAGTACTTC. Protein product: CASSYQVGRYEQYF.

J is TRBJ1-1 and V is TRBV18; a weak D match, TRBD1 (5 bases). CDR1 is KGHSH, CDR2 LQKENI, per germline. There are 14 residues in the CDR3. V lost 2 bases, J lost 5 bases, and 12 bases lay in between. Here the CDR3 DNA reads TGTGCCAGCTCACCAAACTCCGGGGGGACTGAAGCTTTCTTT. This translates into CASSPNSGGTEAFF. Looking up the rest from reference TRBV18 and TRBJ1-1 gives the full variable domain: NAGVMQNPRHLVRRRGQEARLRCSPMKGHSHVYWYRQLPEEGLKFMVYLQKENIIDESGMPKERFSAEFPKEGPSILRIQQVVRGDSAAYFCASSPNSGGTEAFFGQGTRLTVV.

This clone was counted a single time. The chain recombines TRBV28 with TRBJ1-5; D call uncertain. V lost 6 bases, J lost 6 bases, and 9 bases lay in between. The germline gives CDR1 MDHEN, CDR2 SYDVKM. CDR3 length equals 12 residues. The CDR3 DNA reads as TGTGCCAGCAGGTTGTCGGGTCAGCCCCAGCATTTT. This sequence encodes CASRLSGQPQHF.

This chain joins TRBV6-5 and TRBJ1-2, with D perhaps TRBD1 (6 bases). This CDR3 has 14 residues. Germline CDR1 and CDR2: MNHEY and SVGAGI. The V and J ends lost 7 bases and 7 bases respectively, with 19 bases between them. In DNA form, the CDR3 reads TGTGCCAGCACCCCGGGCGGGGGCGGGCGTGGCTACACCTTC. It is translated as CASTPGGGGRGYTF.

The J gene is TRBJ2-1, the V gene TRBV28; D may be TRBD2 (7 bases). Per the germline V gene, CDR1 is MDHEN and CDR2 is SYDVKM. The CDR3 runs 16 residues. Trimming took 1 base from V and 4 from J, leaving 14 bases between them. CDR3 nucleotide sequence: TGTGCCAGCAGTTTATTCGGAGGGGGGGGTTACAATGAGCAGTTCTTC. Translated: CASSLFGGGGYNEQFF.

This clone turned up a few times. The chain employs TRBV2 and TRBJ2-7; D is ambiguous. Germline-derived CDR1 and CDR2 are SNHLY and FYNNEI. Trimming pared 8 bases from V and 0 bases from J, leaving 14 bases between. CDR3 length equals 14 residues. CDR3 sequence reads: CASAGQSLSYEQYF. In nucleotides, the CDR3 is TGTGCCAGCGCTGGGCAGTCTCTCTCCTACGAGCAGTACTTC. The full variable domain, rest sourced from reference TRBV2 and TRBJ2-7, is EPEVTQTPSHQVTQMGQEVILRCVPISNHLYFYWYRQILGQKVEFLVSFYNNEISEKSEIFDDQFSVERPDGSNFTLKIRSTKLEDSAMYFCASAGQSLSYEQYFGPGTRLTVT.